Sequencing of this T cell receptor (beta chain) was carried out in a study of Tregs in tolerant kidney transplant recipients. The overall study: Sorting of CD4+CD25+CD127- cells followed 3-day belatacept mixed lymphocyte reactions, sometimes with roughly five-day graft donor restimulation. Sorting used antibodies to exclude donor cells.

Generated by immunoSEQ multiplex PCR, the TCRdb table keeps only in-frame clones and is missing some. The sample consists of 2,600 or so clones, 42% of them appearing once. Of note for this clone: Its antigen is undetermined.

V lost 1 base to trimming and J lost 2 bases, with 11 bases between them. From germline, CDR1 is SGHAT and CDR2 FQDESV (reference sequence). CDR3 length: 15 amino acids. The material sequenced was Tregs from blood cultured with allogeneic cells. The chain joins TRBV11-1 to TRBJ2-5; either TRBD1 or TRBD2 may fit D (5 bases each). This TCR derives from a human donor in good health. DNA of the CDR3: TGTGCCAGCAGCTTAGTATGGGGGAGACAAGAGACCCAGTACTTC. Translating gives CASSLVWGRQETQYF.